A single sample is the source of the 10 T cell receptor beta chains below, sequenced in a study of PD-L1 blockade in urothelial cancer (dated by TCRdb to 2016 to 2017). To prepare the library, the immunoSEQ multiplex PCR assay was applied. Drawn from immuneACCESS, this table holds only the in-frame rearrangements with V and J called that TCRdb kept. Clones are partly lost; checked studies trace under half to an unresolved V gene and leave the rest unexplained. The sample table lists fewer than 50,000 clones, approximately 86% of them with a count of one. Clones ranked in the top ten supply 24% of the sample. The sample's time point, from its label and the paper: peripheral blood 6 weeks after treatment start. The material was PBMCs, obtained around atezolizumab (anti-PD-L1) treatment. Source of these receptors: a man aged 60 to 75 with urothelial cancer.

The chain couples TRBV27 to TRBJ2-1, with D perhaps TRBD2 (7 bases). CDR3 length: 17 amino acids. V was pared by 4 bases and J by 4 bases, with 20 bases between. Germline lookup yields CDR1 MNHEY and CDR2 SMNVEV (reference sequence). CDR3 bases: TGTGCCAGCAGTTCCTACTCTCAAGGGGGGGTTTACAATGAGCAGTTCTTC. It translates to CASSSYSQGGVYNEQFF.

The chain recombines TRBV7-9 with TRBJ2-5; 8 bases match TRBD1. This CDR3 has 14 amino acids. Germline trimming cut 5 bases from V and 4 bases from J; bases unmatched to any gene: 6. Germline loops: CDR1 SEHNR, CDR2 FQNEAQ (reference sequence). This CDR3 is CASSHGQGLETQYF. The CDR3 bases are TGTGCCAGCAGCCACGGACAGGGACTAGAGACCCAGTACTTC.

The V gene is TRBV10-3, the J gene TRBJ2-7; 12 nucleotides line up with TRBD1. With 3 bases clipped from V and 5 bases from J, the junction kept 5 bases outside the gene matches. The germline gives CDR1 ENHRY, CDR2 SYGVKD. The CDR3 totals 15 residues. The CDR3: CAISDWGTGGDEQYF. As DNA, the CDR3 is TGTGCCATCAGTGATTGGGGGACAGGGGGCGACGAGCAGTACTTC.

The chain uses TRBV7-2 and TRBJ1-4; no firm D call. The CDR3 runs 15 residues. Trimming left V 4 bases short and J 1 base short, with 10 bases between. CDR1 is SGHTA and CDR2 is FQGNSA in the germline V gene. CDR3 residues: CASSSHRGTNEKLFF. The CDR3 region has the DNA TGTGCCAGCAGCTCCCACCGAGGAACTAATGAAAAACTGTTTTTT. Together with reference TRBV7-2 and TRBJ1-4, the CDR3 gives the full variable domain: GAGVSQSPSNKVTEKGKDVELRCDPISGHTALYWYRQSLGQGLEFLIYFQGNSAPDKSGLPSDRFSAERTGGSVSTLTIQRTQQEDSAVYLCASSSHRGTNEKLFFGSGTQLSVL.

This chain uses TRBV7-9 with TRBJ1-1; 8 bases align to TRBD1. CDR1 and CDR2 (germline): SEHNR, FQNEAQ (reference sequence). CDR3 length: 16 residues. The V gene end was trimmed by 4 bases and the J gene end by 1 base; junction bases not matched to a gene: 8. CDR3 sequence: CASSSIRTGKNTEAFF. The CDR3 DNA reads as TGTGCCAGCAGCTCCATTCGGACAGGGAAGAACACTGAAGCTTTCTTT.

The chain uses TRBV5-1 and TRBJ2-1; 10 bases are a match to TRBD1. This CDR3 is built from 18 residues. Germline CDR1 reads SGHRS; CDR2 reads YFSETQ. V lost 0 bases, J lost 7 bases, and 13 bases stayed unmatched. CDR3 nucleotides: TGCGCCAGCAGCTTGGGGCTTCCGGGACAGGGGTACACGAATGAGCAGTTCTTC. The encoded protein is CASSLGLPGQGYTNEQFF.

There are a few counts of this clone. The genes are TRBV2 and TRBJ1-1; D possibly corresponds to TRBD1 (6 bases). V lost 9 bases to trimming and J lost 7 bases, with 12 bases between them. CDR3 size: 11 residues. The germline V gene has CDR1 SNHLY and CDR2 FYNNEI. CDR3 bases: TGTGCCAGACCACAGGGTATTGAAGCTTTCTTT. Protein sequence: CARPQGIEAFF. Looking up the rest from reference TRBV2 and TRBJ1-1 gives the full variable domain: EPEVTQTPSHQVTQMGQEVILRCVPISNHLYFYWYRQILGQKVEFLVSFYNNEISEKSEIFDDQFSVERPDGSNFTLKIRSTKLEDSAMYFCARPQGIEAFFGQGTRLTVV.

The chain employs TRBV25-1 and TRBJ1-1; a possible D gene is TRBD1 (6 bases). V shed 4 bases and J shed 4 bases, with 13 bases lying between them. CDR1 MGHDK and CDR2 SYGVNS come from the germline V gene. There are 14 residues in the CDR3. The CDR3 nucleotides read TGTGCCAGCAGTGCCCGAACAGGGTTCACTGAAGCTTTCTTT. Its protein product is CASSARTGFTEAFF.

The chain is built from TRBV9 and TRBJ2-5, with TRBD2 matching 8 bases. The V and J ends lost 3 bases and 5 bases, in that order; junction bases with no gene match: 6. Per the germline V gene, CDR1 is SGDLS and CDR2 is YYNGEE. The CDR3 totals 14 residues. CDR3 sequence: CASSAGLGGETQYF. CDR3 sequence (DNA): TGTGCCAGCAGCGCGGGACTAGGGGGTGAGACCCAGTACTTC.

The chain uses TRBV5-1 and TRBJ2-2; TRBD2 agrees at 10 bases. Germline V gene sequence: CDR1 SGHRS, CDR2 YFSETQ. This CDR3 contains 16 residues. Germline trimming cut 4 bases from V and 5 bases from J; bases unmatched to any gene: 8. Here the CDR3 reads CASSLERGGVTGELFF. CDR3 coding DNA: TGCGCCAGCAGCCTAGAGCGGGGGGGCGTGACCGGGGAGCTGTTTTTT.